This record looks at one TCR beta chain sequence and its context. The data stem from a study of CD8 T cells in Susac syndrome. The RNA, about 0.45 to 1 ug, was put through reverse transcription using random hexamers. The TCR beta CDR3 was amplified by immunoSEQ multiplex PCR across 54 Vbeta, 13 Jbeta. TCRdb used MiXCR to reprocess the immunoSEQ multiplex PCR reads, holding one entry per CDR3 protein. Here the sample spans about 77,000 distinct CDR3 sequences, roughly 91% being singletons. The germline V gene has CDR1 MNHEY and CDR2 SVGAGI. This CDR3 has 14 amino acids. Trimming shortened V by 4 bases and J by 1 base, and 8 bases separated the two germline ends. TEMRA cells were FACS-enriched, while CD8+ and CD4+ T cells were negatively isolated.

Sequencing was carried out using CD4+ T cells from PBMCs. This clonotype was sampled from a human donor with Susac syndrome. The chain links TRBV6-5 to TRBJ2-4, with D possibly TRBD1 on 5 matching bases. The CDR3, as DNA: TGTGCCAGCAGTTTCCCAGGGGCCAAAAACATTCAGTACTTC. This encodes CASSFPGAKNIQYF.